These 26 T cell receptor beta chains were sequenced from one sample in a study of response to subunit inactivated influenza vaccine. TCRdb independently ran MiXCR on the RT-PCR reads; one entry per CDR3 protein. The repertoire has hundreds of thousands of distinct CDR3 sequences, around 8% of them found once; the top ten carry approximately 13%. The sample consisted of PBMCs from blood, taken around 25 months after vaccination. These receptors were collected from a man aged 45-69 years who received an inactivated influenza vaccine.

The rearrangement uses TRBV6-1 and TRBJ1-1; D possibly corresponds to TRBD1 (5 bases). The CDR3 spans 13 residues. V lost 1 base to trimming and J lost 8 bases, with 11 bases between them. Germline assignment: CDR1 MNHNS and CDR2 SASEGT. CDR3 loop: CASSEDRRGEAFF. Here the CDR3 DNA reads TGTGCCAGCAGTGAAGATCGGCGGGGGGAAGCTTTCTTT.

The table lists this clonotype with many counts. The gene calls are TRBV12-3 or TRBV12-4 and TRBJ2-7, with D unclear. The ends were cut back, 2 bases at V and 2 bases at J, with 4 bases in the middle. The CDR3 totals 12 residues. CDR3 amino acids: CASSLPTYEQYF. DNA of the CDR3: TGTGCCAGCAGTTTACCCACCTACGAGCAGTACTTC.

This clonotype came up a few times. The chain joins TRBV28 to TRBJ1-5; 7 positions match TRBD1. CDR3 length: 15 amino acids. Trimming took 5 bases from V and 4 from J; bases not matched to a gene: 8. The germline CDR1 and CDR2 sequences are MDHEN and SYDVKM. The chain's CDR3 is CASSPPGQKNQPQHF. The CDR3 DNA follows: TGTGCCAGCAGTCCACCGGGACAGAAAAATCAGCCCCAGCATTTT.

In its sample, this clonotype was seen a few times. J is TRBJ2-3 and V is TRBV9; 11 bases align to TRBD2. Germline V gene sequence: CDR1 SGDLS, CDR2 YYNGEE. The CDR3 is made up of 16 amino acids. With 3 bases clipped from V and 0 bases from J, the junction kept 3 bases outside the gene matches. DNA for the CDR3: TGTGCCAGCAGCGCGACTAGCGGGGTGAGCACAGATACGCAGTATTTT. This codes for CASSATSGVSTDTQYF.

The rearrangement uses TRBV4-3 and TRBJ2-3; 13 bases are a match to TRBD2. Germline V CDR1 and CDR2: LGHNA, YSLEER. CDR3 length: 16 amino acids. J lost 4 bases, V lost 4 bases, and 5 bases had no gene match. This CDR3 reads CASSRGLAGVPDTQYF. CDR3 coding DNA: TGCGCCAGCAGCCGAGGACTAGCGGGAGTACCAGATACGCAGTATTTT.

The chain links TRBV7-2 to TRBJ2-5, with 10 bases matching TRBD1. V shed 3 bases, J shed 4 bases, and the junction held 5 bases outside the gene matches. Germline assignment: CDR1 SGHTA and CDR2 FQGNSA. There are 15 residues in the CDR3. The CDR3 nucleotides are TGTGCCAGCAGCTTTCAGACAGGGGGCGGAGAGACCCAGTACTTC. Protein product: CASSFQTGGGETQYF.

This clonotype came up many times. The CDR3 coding sequence is TGCGCCAGCAGCTTACTAACAGGGGCCGGGGCCAACGTCCTGACTTTC. It specifies CASSLLTGAGANVLTF. The chain combines TRBV5-1 with TRBJ2-6, with 7 nucleotides matching TRBD1. Germline V gene sequence: CDR1 SGHRS, CDR2 YFSETQ. V dropped 2 bases and J dropped 4; count of bases not matched to a gene: 6. The CDR3 sequence is 16 residues long.

The chain recombines TRBV6-2 or TRBV6-3 with TRBJ2-5; the match to TRBD2 covers 9 bases. Trimming took 6 bases from V and 4 from J; bases not matched to a gene: 9. Germline CDR1 MNHEY, CDR2 SVGEGT. The CDR3 is 15 amino acids. The CDR3 loop is CASSPTSGGTETQYF. CDR3 sequence (DNA): TGTGCCAGCAGCCCAACGAGCGGGGGGACAGAGACCCAGTACTTC.

The sample holds a few counts of this clonotype. The chain has TRBV11-2 and TRBJ2-3, with D possibly being TRBD2 (6 bases). The length of the CDR3 is 16 residues. V lost 3 bases and J 5 bases, leaving 18 bases between the germline ends. The germline V gene encodes CDR1 SGHAT and CDR2 FQNNGV. CDR3 residues: CASSFTTGVGVDTQYF. The CDR3 DNA is TGTGCCAGCAGCTTCACCACGGGGGTTGGAGTAGATACGCAGTATTTT.

Ten or more counts support this clonotype. CDR3 sequence: CASSLTDATNEKLFF. The CDR3 nucleotides read TGTGCCAGCAGCCTGACAGACGCAACTAATGAAAAACTGTTTTTT. The chain combines TRBV11-2 with TRBJ1-4; a possible D gene is TRBD1 (5 bases). V was shortened by 5 bases and J by 0 bases, with 10 bases between the two germline ends. The CDR3 sequence is 15 residues long. The germline V gene encodes CDR1 SGHAT and CDR2 FQNNGV.

As regards this clonotype: A junction end diverges from the germline sequence, so it may reflect a read error. The chain is built from TRBV6-7 and TRBJ2-1, with D perhaps matching TRBD2 (6 bases). TRBV6-7 is marked as an open reading frame, function uncertain. This CDR3 is 17 amino acids long. DNA for the CDR3: TGCCTCGGGACGACAGCTGGTTTGGGGGGCTCCTACAATGAGCAGTTCTTC. Its protein is CLGTTAGLGGSYNEQFF.

The sample holds a few counts of this clonotype. This chain links TRBV18 with TRBJ1-5; D perhaps matches TRBD1 (5 bases). The CDR3 runs 14 residues. CDR1 and CDR2 (germline): KGHSH, LQKENI. V lost 4 bases and J 7 bases, leaving 14 bases between the germline ends. CDR3 DNA: TGTGCCAGCTCACTGACGGGGGTTCCCCAGCCCCAGCATTTT. This sequence encodes CASSLTGVPQPQHF.

This clonotype was seen at least ten times. The chain has TRBV6-5 and TRBJ1-2; D may be TRBD1 (6 bases). This CDR3 contains 13 residues. Looked up from germline, CDR1 is MNHEY and CDR2 is SVGAGI. V lost 2 bases and J lost 2, with 6 bases in between. This chain's CDR3 is CASSYQGNYGYTF. CDR3 bases: TGTGCCAGCAGTTACCAGGGGAACTATGGCTACACCTTC.

There are a few counts of this clonotype. The V and J genes are TRBV5-1 and TRBJ1-5; unclear D gene. This CDR3 is 15 amino acids long. CDR1 SGHRS and CDR2 YFSETQ come from the germline V gene. The germline V and J ends were trimmed by 0 bases and 0 bases, with 7 bases remaining between them. This chain's CDR3 is CASSLGENSNQPQHF. The CDR3 DNA follows: TGCGCCAGCAGCTTGGGTGAGAATAGCAATCAGCCCCAGCATTTT.

The chain couples TRBV5-5 to TRBJ2-3, with a weak D call TRBD1 (5 bases). The germline V gene encodes CDR1 SGHKS and CDR2 YYEKEE (reference sequence). The CDR3 has 15 amino acids. Trimming removed 0 bases at V and 1 base at J, with 9 bases between. The CDR3 loop reads CASSLEGFGTDTQYF. The CDR3 DNA is TGTGCCAGCAGCTTGGAGGGGTTCGGCACAGATACGCAGTATTTT.

This clonotype was counted ten times or more. The chain combines TRBV7-2 with TRBJ2-7, with a tentative D call TRBD1 (5 bases). The germline gives CDR1 SGHTA, CDR2 FQGNSA. V lost 5 bases and J 0 bases, leaving 11 bases between the germline ends. The CDR3 is made up of 14 amino acids. The CDR3 sequence is CASSPDTLSYEQYF. CDR3 nucleotides: TGTGCCAGCAGCCCGGACACCCTCTCCTACGAGCAGTACTTC.

This clonotype was recorded many times. The chain joins TRBV29-1 to TRBJ1-2; TRBD1 is a possible D gene (5 bases). CDR1 SQVTM and CDR2 ANQGSEA come from the germline V gene. Deletions cut 4 bases from V and 10 bases from J, with 25 bases between. The CDR3 runs to 15 residues. The CDR3, as DNA: TGCAGCGTTGCGGGGGGAACGGACTTTGGGTACGCCTACACCTTC. Its protein product is CSVAGGTDFGYAYTF. The complete variable domain, with remaining parts taken from reference TRBV29-1 and TRBJ1-2, reads SAVISQKPSRDICQRGTSLTIQCQVDSQVTMMFWYRQQPGQSLTLIATANQGSEATYESGFVIDKFPISRPNLTFSTLTVSNMSPEDSSIYLCSVAGGTDFGYAYTFGSGTRLTVV.

The table lists this clonotype with many counts. The chain joins TRBV7-2 to TRBJ2-5; maybe TRBD1 (6 bases). With 5 bases removed from V and 5 bases from J, the gap between germline ends came to 12 bases. The CDR3 covers 13 residues. Germline values: CDR1 SGHTA, CDR2 FQGNSA. The CDR3 is CASSDHQGETQYF. DNA for the CDR3: TGTGCCAGCAGCGACCACCAGGGGGAGACCCAGTACTTC. The full variable domain, with the rest looked up from reference TRBV7-2 and TRBJ2-5, is GAGVSQSPSNKVTEKGKDVELRCDPISGHTALYWYRQSLGQGLEFLIYFQGNSAPDKSGLPSDRFSAERTGGSVSTLTIQRTQQEDSAVYLCASSDHQGETQYFGPGTRLLVL.

This clonotype was observed a handful of times. The chain is built from TRBV20-1 and TRBJ1-6; D possibly corresponds to TRBD1 (5 bases). In germline, CDR1 is DFQATT, CDR2 SNEGSKA (reference sequence). The CDR3 loop spans 17 amino acids. Trimming removed 2 bases from V and 5 bases from J, with 19 bases in between. In nucleotides, the CDR3 is TGCAGTGCTAGAAGCCCCAGGGAGGGCATGGATAATTCACCCCTCCACTTT. Translation gives CSARSPREGMDNSPLHF.

This clonotype was counted only a few times. V gene TRBV28 combines with J gene TRBJ2-7; 9 bases map to TRBD2. Germline V gene sequence: CDR1 MDHEN, CDR2 SYDVKM. The CDR3 is 15 residues long. The trim removed 6 bases at V and 3 bases at J, leaving 9 bases unmatched. CDR3 bases: TGTGCCAGCAGCTATATAGCGGGAGTGGTCTACGAGCAGTACTTC. The encoded protein is CASSYIAGVVYEQYF.

This clonotype was seen a few times. The chain carries TRBV29-1 and TRBJ2-3; 10 nucleotides agree with TRBD2. The ends lost 5 bases at V and 2 bases at J; junction bases unmatched: 4. This CDR3 is 14 amino acids long. The germline V gene has CDR1 SQVTM and CDR2 ANQGSEA. The CDR3 is CSVLLAGATDTQYF. As DNA, the CDR3 is TGCAGCGTTTTGCTAGCGGGAGCCACAGATACGCAGTATTTT.

This CDR3 reads CASSMGQVNNEQFF. For the CDR3, the DNA is TGTGCCAGCAGCATGGGACAGGTTAATAATGAGCAGTTCTTC. The chain combines TRBV12-3 or TRBV12-4 with TRBJ2-1, with 8 nucleotides matching TRBD1. With 6 bases clipped from V and 7 bases from J, the junction kept 8 bases outside the gene matches. The CDR3 is made up of 14 amino acids.

This rearrangement joins TRBV28 to TRBJ2-7; tentatively, D is TRBD2 (6 bases). The ends were cut back, 6 bases at V and 12 bases at J, with 18 bases in the middle. Germline V CDR1 and CDR2: MDHEN, SYDVKM. CDR3 length: 12 residues. The CDR3 loop is CASRGAGGLGYF. The CDR3 bases are TGTGCCAGCAGGGGTGCAGGAGGGCTGGGGTACTTC.

V usage is TRBV5-1 and J usage is TRBJ1-1, with 8 bases matching TRBD1. The germline gives CDR1 SGHRS, CDR2 YFSETQ. V was clipped by 4 bases and J by 6 bases; unmatched bases: 11. CDR3 length: 15 amino acids. The CDR3: CASSRPDRGVPEAFF. The CDR3 bases are TGCGCCAGCAGCCGTCCCGACAGGGGAGTTCCTGAAGCTTTCTTT.

This clonotype showed up just a few times. This sequence joins TRBV6-5 and TRBJ1-2; no clear D. Germline V CDR1 and CDR2: MNHEY, SVGAGI. V was trimmed by 0 bases and J by 2 bases, leaving 13 bases between them. This CDR3 has 16 amino acids. The CDR3, as DNA: TGTGCCAGCAGTTACTCGATTGGGCGGCAGAACTATGGCTACACCTTC. Residues: CASSYSIGRQNYGYTF.

The rearrangement links TRBV7-9 to TRBJ2-7; tentatively, D is TRBD1 (6 bases). The CDR3 contains 13 residues. In germline, CDR1 is SEHNR, CDR2 FQNEAQ (reference sequence). V lost 5 bases to trimming and J lost 4 bases, with 12 bases between them. The CDR3 DNA reads as TGTGCCAGCAGCATCGACGGGACATACGAGCAGTACTTC. Translated: CASSIDGTYEQYF.